This is a list of T cell receptor beta chains from one sample in a study of identifying expanded T cells in peripheral blood. The table came from immunoSEQ multiplex PCR; TCRdb's copy has only in-frame clones and leaves some out. The sample comprises some 90,000 clones, around 85% of which are singletons, and around 6% rests with the top ten. Source material: blood. These receptors were taken from a person aged 18 to 70 in good health. Each CDR3 is given with its conserved first and last residue. D genes are given only for firm matches. The size field is filled for only some rows; it gives once, few, many or a size class.

D gene: TRBD1
V gene: TRBV5-4
J gene: TRBJ1-2
clone size: NA
CDR3 protein: CASSLGQGVSVYGYTF
CDR3 DNA: TGTGCCAGCAGCTTAGGACAGGGGGTATCTGTTTATGGCTACACCTTC

D gene: TRBD1
V gene: TRBV6-1
J gene: TRBJ2-7
clone size: NA
CDR3 protein: CASSEAETGSSYEQYF
CDR3 DNA: TGTGCCAGCAGTGAAGCTGAGACAGGGAGCTCCTACGAGCAGTACTTC

D gene: NA
V gene: TRBV7-3
J gene: TRBJ2-5
clone size: NA
CDR3 protein: CASSPGFKETQYF
CDR3 DNA: TGTGCCAGCAGCCCGGGGTTCAAAGAGACCCAGTACTTC

D gene: NA
V gene: TRBV6-5
J gene: TRBJ1-2
clone size: NA
CDR3 protein: CASSYDLLDGYTF
CDR3 DNA: TGTGCCAGCAGTTATGACCTCCTGGATGGCTACACCTTC

D gene: NA
V gene: TRBV7-9
J gene: TRBJ2-7
clone size: NA
CDR3 protein: CASSPRGAKDEQYF
CDR3 DNA: TGTGCCAGCAGTCCCCGCGGGGCGAAGGACGAGCAGTACTTC

D gene: TRBD1
V gene: TRBV30
J gene: TRBJ1-4
clone size: NA
CDR3 protein: CAWSVRLGRGGEKLFF
CDR3 DNA: TGTGCCTGGAGTGTTCGCCTTGGCAGGGGGGGCGAAAAACTGTTTTTT

D gene: NA
V gene: TRBV6-1
J gene: TRBJ1-2
clone size: NA
CDR3 protein: CASSEWVGNYGYTF
CDR3 DNA: TGTGCCAGCAGTGAATGGGTAGGGAACTATGGCTACACCTTC

D gene: NA
V gene: TRBV7-2
J gene: TRBJ1-2
clone size: NA
CDR3 protein: CASSLQGIAGYTF
CDR3 DNA: TGTGCCAGCAGCTTACAGGGAATTGCCGGCTACACCTTC

D gene: TRBD2
V gene: TRBV11-2
J gene: TRBJ2-3
clone size: NA
CDR3 protein: CASNGLAGVDTQYF
CDR3 DNA: TGTGCCAGCAACGGACTAGCGGGTGTAGATACGCAGTATTTT

D gene: TRBD1
V gene: TRBV5-4
J gene: TRBJ2-7
clone size: NA
CDR3 protein: CASSFDRAYEQYF
CDR3 DNA: TGTGCCAGCAGCTTTGACAGGGCCTACGAGCAGTACTTC

D gene: NA
V gene: TRBV11-3
J gene: TRBJ1-1
clone size: NA
CDR3 protein: CASRNTATTEAFF
CDR3 DNA: TGTGCCAGCAGGAATACAGCTACCACTGAAGCTTTCTTT

D gene: TRBD1
V gene: TRBV19
J gene: TRBJ1-2
clone size: once
CDR3 protein: CASSRGTGENYGYTF
CDR3 DNA: TGTGCCAGTAGTAGGGGGACAGGAGAAAACTATGGCTACACCTTC

D gene: TRBD2
V gene: TRBV7-9
J gene: TRBJ2-5
clone size: NA
CDR3 protein: CASRLSGGQETQYF
CDR3 DNA: TGTGCCAGCAGACTATCCGGGGGGCAAGAGACCCAGTACTTC

D gene: TRBD1
V gene: TRBV7-9
J gene: TRBJ2-5
clone size: NA
CDR3 protein: CASSLRQGSGQETQYF
CDR3 DNA: TGTGCCAGCAGCCTCCGACAGGGATCGGGCCAAGAGACCCAGTACTTC

D gene: NA
V gene: TRBV30
J gene: TRBJ1-5
clone size: few
CDR3 protein: CAWSWDSNQPQHF
CDR3 DNA: TGTGCCTGGAGCTGGGACAGCAATCAGCCCCAGCATTTT

D gene: NA
V gene: TRBV19
J gene: TRBJ1-5
clone size: NA
CDR3 protein: CASTDRPPTSGNQPQHF
CDR3 DNA: TGTGCCAGTACCGACAGACCACCTACCTCTGGCAATCAGCCCCAGCATTTT

D gene: TRBD1
V gene: TRBV18
J gene: TRBJ2-7
clone size: NA
CDR3 protein: CASSLRQGKEVQYF
CDR3 DNA: TGTGCCAGCTCACTGCGACAGGGGAAAGAGGTGCAGTACTTC

D gene: NA
V gene: TRBV5-1
J gene: TRBJ2-7
clone size: once
CDR3 protein: CASSFSADYEQYF
CDR3 DNA: TGCGCCAGCAGCTTTAGTGCAGACTACGAGCAGTACTTC

D gene: NA
V gene: TRBV10-3
J gene: TRBJ2-2
clone size: once
CDR3 protein: CAISEPYDSTGELFF
CDR3 DNA: TGTGCCATCAGCGAACCTTACGACTCCACCGGGGAGCTGTTTTTT

D gene: NA
V gene: TRBV12-5
J gene: TRBJ1-2
clone size: few
CDR3 protein: CASGLPLGDHTF
CDR3 DNA: TGTGCTAGTGGTTTGCCACTGGGGGATCACACCTTC

D gene: NA
V gene: TRBV7-9
J gene: TRBJ1-1
clone size: NA
CDR3 protein: CASSLVKNTEAFF
CDR3 DNA: TGTGCCAGCAGCTTAGTCAAAAACACTGAAGCTTTCTTT

D gene: NA
V gene: TRBV18
J gene: TRBJ1-2
clone size: NA
CDR3 protein: CASSPSPEPGSGYGYTF
CDR3 DNA: TGTGCCAGCTCACCAAGTCCGGAGCCCGGCTCCGGCTATGGCTACACCTTC